These T cell receptor beta chains were read from a single sample in a study of shared clonotypes between healthy human individuals. TCRdb's copy holds only in-frame clones and misses some; the assay was immunoSEQ multiplex PCR. The data hold 1.5 million to 1.9 million clones, with under 99% observed a single time. The sample was naive CD4+ T cells sorted from blood. The origin of the receptors is a man aged 25 to 45 in good health. CDR3s include the opening cysteine and the closing phenylalanine or tryptophan.

>TRBV14|TRBJ2-2
CASSQRANTGELFF
>TRBV5-3|TRBJ2-5
CARSPPSAGAQETQYF
>TRBV5-6|TRBJ2-3
CASRRRTDYTDTQYF
>TRBV29-1|TRBJ2-7
CSVEVAGRPTYEQYF
>TRBV5-1|TRBJ2-7
CASSLDPPSYEQYF
>TRBV5-1|TRBJ2-3
CASSRGEDTQYF
>TRBV28|TRBJ2-6
CASSFPQGAGGANVLTF
>TRBV15|TRBJ2-2
CATSRVAGRTGELFF
>TRBV27|TRBJ2-1
CASSYSGHSRGLAGVHEQFF
>TRBV14|TRBJ1-4
CASSPPGRGTNEKLFF
>TRBV5-8|TRBJ1-3
CASSLNRGPGNTIYF
>TRBV5-1|TRBJ2-1
CASSSLAGGSNEQFF
>TRBV29-1|TRBJ2-1
CSVGALEQFF
>TRBV18|TRBJ1-1
CASSATGSNTEAFF
>TRBV5-1|TRBJ1-5
CASSLYPTGGDQPQHF
>TRBV28|TRBJ1-2
CASNHNGGTNYGYTF
>TRBV7-2|TRBJ1-2
CASSFGPGFYGYTF
>TRBV10-3|TRBJ2-5
CAIRKGQGMETQYF
>TRBV2|TRBJ1-1
CASSVQGPTWGTEAFF
>TRBV29-1|TRBJ1-1
CSVGSGRGAFF
>TRBV28|TRBJ2-3
CASSLPDTQYF
>TRBV7-6|TRBJ2-7
CASSGTGASSYEQYF
>TRBV5-1|TRBJ2-3
CASSLEQITDTQYF
>TRBV5-6|TRBJ2-3
CATAPTSGRFTDTQYF
>TRBV11-2|TRBJ1-2
CASSYLGSDGYTF
>TRBV7-9|TRBJ2-1
CASSLKTTGSEQFF
>TRBV6-6|TRBJ1-2
CASTSGSEGYTF
>TRBV11-2|TRBJ2-7
CASSLVGSGIKRGEQYF
>TRBV7-3|TRBJ2-1
CASSRTASAGRDEQFF
>TRBV18|TRBJ2-6
CASSTIIDNVLTF
>TRBV29-1|TRBJ1-5
CSVEGPTEDSNQPQHF
>TRBV15|TRBJ1-2
CATSRGLDISYGYTF